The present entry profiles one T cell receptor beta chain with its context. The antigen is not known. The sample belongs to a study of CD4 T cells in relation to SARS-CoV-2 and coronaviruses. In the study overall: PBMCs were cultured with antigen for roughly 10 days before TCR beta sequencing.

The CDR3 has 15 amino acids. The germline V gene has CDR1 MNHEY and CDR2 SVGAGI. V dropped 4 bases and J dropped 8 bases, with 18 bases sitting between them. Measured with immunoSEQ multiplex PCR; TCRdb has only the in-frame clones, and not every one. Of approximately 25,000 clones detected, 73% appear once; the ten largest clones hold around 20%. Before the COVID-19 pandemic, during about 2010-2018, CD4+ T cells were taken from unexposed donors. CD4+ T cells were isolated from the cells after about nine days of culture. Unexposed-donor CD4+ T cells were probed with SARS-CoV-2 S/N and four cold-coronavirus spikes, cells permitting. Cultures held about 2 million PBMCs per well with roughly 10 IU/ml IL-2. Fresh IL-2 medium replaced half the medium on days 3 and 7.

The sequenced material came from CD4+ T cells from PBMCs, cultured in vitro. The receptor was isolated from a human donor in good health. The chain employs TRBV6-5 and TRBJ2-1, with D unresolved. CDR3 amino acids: CASSFLHRTNYEQFF. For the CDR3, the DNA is TGTGCCAGCAGTTTCTTGCATCGGACCAATTATGAGCAGTTCTTC.